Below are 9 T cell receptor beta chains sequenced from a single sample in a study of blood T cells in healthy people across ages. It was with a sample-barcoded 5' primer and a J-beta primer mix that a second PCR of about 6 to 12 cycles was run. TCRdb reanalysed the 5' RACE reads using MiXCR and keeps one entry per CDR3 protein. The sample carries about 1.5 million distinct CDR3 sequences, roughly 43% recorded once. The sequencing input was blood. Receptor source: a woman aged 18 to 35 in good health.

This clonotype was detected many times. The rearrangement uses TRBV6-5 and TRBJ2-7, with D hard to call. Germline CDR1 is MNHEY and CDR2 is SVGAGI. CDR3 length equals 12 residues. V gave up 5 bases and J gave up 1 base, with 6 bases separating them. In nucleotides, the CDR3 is TGTGCCAGCAGTGATCGGTCCTACGAGCAGTACTTC. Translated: CASSDRSYEQYF.

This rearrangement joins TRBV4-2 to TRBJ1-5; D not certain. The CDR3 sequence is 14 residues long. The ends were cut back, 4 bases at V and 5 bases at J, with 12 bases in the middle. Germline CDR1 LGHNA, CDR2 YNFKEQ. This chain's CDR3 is CASSLSNGYQPQHF. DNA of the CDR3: TGTGCCAGCAGCCTATCAAATGGGTATCAGCCCCAGCATTTT.

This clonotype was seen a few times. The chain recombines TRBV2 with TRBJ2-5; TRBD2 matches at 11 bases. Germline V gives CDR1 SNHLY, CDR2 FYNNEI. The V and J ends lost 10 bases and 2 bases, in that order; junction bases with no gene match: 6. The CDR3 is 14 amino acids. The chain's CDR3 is CATASGGTQETQYF. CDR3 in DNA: TGTGCCACGGCTAGCGGGGGGACTCAAGAGACCCAGTACTTC. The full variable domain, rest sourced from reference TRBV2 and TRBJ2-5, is EPEVTQTPSHQVTQMGQEVILRCVPISNHLYFYWYRQILGQKVEFLVSFYNNEISEKSEIFDDQFSVERPDGSNFTLKIRSTKLEDSAMYFCATASGGTQETQYFGPGTRLLVL.

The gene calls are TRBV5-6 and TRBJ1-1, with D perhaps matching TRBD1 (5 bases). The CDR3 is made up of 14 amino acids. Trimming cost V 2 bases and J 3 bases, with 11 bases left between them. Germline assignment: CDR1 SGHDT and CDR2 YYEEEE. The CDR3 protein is CASSLIGADTEAFF. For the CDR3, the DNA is TGTGCCAGCAGCTTAATAGGGGCCGACACTGAAGCTTTCTTT.

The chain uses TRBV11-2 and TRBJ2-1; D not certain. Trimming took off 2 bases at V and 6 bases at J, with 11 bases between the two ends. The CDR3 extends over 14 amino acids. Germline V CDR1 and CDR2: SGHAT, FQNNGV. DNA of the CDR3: TGTGCCAGCAGCTTAATCCCGGGTCGCAATGAGCAGTTCTTC. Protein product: CASSLIPGRNEQFF. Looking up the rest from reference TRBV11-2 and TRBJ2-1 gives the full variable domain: EAGVAQSPRYKIIEKRQSVAFWCNPISGHATLYWYQQILGQGPKLLIQFQNNGVVDDSQLPKDRFSAERLKGVDSTLKIQPAKLEDSAVYLCASSLIPGRNEQFFGPGTRLTVL.

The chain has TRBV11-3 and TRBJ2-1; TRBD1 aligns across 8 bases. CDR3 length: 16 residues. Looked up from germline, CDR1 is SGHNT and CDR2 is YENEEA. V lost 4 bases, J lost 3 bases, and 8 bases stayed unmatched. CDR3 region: CASSSPAGTGYNEQFF. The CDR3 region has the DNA TGTGCCAGCAGCTCACCTGCCGGGACAGGCTACAATGAGCAGTTCTTC.

CDR3 nucleotide sequence: TGCGCCAGCAGCCAAATCACAGGGTTTGAAGCTTTCTTT. Protein product: CASSQITGFEAFF. The chain has TRBV4-3 and TRBJ1-1; the D gene is possibly TRBD1 (6 bases). Germline V gives CDR1 LGHNA, CDR2 YSLEER. Trimming stripped 2 bases from V and 7 bases from J, with 11 bases between. CDR3 length equals 13 residues.

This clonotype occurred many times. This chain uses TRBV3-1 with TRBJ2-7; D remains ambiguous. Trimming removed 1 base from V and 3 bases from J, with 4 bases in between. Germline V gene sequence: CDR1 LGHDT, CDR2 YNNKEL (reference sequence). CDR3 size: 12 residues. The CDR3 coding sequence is TGTGCCAGCAGCCAAGCCGACTACGAGCAGTACTTC. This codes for CASSQADYEQYF.

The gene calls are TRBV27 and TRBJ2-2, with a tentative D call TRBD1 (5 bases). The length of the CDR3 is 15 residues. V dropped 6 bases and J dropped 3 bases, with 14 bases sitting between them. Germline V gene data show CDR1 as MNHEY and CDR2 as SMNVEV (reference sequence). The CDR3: CASRIQGFDTGELFF. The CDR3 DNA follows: TGTGCCAGCAGGATTCAGGGTTTTGACACCGGGGAGCTGTTTTTT.